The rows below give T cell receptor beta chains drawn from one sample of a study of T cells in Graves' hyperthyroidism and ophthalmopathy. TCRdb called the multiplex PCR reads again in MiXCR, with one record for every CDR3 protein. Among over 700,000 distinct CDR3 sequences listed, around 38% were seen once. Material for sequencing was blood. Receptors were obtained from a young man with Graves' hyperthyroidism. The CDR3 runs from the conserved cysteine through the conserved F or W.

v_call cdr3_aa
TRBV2 CASSPGEWAAETQYF
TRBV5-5 CASSLGKVEETQYF
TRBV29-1 CSAGAGRAEQYF
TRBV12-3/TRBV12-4 CASTSKETQYF
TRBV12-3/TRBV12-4 CAGLSNTGELFF
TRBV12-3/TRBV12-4 CASSSDSLQETQYF
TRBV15 CATSSRDSFFSYEQYF
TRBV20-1 CSATSSHVGDVYEQYF
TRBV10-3 CAISGQVDQPQYF
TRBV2 CASSDLGRGSGANVLTF
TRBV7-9 CASSLNYEQYF
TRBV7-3 CASSLKRGAFF
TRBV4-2 CASSQGGDQHF
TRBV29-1 CSLGRNYGYTF
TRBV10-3 CAISDPGLDQPQHF
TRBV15 CATSSWDRDENQPQHF
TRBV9 CASSVDGGASYEQYF
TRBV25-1 CASSLARRGTYEQYF
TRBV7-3 CASSLNAGRPEAFF
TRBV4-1 CASSQGTGYEQYF